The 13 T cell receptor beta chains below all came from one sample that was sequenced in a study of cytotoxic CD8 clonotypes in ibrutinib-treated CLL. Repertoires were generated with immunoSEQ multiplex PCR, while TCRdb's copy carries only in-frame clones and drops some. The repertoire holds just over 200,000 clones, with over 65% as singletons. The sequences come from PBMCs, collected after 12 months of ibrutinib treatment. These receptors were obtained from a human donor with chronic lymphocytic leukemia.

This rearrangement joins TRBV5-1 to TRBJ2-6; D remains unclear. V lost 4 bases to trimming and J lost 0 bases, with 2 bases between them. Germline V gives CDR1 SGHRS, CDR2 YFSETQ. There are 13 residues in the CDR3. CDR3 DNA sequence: TGCGCCAGCAGCGGCTCTGGGGCCAACGTCCTGACTTTC. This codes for CASSGSGANVLTF.

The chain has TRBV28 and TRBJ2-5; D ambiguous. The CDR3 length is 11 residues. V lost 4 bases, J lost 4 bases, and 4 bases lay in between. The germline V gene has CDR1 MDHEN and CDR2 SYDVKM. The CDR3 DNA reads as TGTGCCAGCAGTTCTATAGAGACCCAGTACTTC. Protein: CASSSIETQYF.

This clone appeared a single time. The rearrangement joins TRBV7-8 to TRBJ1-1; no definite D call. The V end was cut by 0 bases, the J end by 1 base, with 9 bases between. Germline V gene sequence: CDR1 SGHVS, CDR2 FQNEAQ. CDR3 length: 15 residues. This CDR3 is CASSLADYGNTEAFF. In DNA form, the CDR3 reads TGTGCCAGCAGCTTAGCGGACTACGGGAACACTGAAGCTTTCTTT.

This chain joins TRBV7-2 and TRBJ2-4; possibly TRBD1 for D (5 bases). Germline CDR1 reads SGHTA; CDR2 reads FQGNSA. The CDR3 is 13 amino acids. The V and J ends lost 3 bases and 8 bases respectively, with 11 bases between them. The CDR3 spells CASSFGLGDIQYF. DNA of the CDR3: TGTGCCAGCAGCTTTGGGCTAGGGGACATTCAGTACTTC.

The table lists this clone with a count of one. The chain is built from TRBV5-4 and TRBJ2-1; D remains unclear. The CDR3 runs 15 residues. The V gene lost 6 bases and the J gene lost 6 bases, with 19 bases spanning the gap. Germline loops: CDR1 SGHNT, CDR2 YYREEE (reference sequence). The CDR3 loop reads CASTPPDLLINEQFF. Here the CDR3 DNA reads TGTGCCAGCACCCCCCCCGATTTACTAATCAATGAGCAGTTCTTC.

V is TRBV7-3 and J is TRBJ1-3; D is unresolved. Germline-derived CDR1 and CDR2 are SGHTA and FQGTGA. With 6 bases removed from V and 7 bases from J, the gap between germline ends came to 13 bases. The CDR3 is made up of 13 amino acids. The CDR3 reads CASSLDPRNTIYF. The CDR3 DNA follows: TGTGCCAGCAGTTTAGACCCACGGAACACCATATATTTT.

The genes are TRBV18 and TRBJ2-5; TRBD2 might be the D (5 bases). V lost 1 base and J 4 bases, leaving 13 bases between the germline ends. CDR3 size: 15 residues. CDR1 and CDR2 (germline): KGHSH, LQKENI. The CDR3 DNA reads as TGTGCCAGCTCACCACGGCCCTCTAGCTCAGAGACCCAGTACTTC. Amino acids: CASSPRPSSSETQYF.

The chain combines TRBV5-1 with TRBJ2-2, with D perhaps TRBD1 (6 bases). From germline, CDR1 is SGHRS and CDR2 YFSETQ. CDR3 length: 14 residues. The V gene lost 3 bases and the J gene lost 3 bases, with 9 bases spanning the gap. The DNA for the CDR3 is TGCGCCAGCAGCTGGGACAAGTACACCGGGGAGCTGTTTTTT. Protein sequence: CASSWDKYTGELFF.

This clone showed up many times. As DNA, the CDR3 is TGTGCCAGCAGCTTAGCGAGGACTAGCGGGAGTACCTCCTACGAGCAGTACTTC. Its protein product is CASSLARTSGSTSYEQYF. The chain combines TRBV7-2 with TRBJ2-7; 13 bases map to TRBD2. From germline, CDR1 is SGHTA and CDR2 FQGNSA. J was trimmed by 0 bases and V by 0 bases; bases with no gene match: 5. CDR3 length: 18 amino acids.

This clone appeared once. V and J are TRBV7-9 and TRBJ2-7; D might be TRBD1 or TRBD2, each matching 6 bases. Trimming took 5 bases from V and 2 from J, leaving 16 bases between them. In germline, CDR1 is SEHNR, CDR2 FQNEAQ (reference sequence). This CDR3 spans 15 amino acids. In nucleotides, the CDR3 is TGTGCCAGCAGCCCCTCCGGGGGCTCGACCTACGAGCAGTACTTC. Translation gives CASSPSGGSTYEQYF.

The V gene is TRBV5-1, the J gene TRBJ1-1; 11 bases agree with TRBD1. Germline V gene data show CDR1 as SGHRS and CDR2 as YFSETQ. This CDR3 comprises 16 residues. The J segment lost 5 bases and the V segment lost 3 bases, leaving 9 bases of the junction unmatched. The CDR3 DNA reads TGCGCCAGCAGCTCCGGACAGGGGGCGCAAGGGACTGAAGCTTTCTTT. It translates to CASSSGQGAQGTEAFF.

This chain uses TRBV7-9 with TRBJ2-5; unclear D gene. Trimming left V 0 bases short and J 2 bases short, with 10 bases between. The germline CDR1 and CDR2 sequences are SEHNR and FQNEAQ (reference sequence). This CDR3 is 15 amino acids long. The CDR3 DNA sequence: TGTGCCAGCAGCTTAGCGCCCCAGAGTCAAGAGACCCAGTACTTC. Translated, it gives CASSLAPQSQETQYF.

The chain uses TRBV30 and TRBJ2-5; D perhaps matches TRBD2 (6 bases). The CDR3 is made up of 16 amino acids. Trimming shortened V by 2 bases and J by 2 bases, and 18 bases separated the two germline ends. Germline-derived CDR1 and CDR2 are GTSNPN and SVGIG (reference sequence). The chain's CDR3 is CAWSMRRSGYQETQYF. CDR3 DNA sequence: TGTGCCTGGAGTATGAGGAGGAGCGGGTATCAAGAGACCCAGTACTTC.